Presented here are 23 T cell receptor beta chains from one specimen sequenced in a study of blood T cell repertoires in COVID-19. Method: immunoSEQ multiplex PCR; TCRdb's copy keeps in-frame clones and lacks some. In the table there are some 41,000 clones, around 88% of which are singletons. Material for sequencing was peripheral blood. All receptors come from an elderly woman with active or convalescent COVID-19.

CDR3: CASSADTVNTEAFF. Written as DNA, the CDR3 is TGTGCCAGCAGCGCAGACACAGTGAACACTGAAGCTTTCTTT. This chain links TRBV2 with TRBJ1-1, with unresolved D. Per germline, CDR1 SNHLY and CDR2 FYNNEI. With 6 bases removed from V and 0 bases from J, the gap between germline ends came to 11 bases. The CDR3 totals 14 residues.

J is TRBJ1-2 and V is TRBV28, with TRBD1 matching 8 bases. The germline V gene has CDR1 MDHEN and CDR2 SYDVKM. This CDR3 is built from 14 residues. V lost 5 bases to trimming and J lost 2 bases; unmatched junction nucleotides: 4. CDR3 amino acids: CASSQGARNYGYTF. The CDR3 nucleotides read TGTGCCAGCAGTCAGGGGGCGAGGAACTATGGCTACACCTTC.

CDR3 sequence (DNA): TGTGCCTGGAGTGTTATGGGGACAGTAAATGAAAAACTGTTTTTT. Translation: CAWSVMGTVNEKLFF. This chain connects TRBV30 to TRBJ1-4; 7 positions agree with TRBD1. There are 15 residues in the CDR3. Looked up from germline, CDR1 is GTSNPN and CDR2 is SVGIG (reference sequence). The J segment lost 5 bases and the V segment lost 0 bases, leaving 6 bases of the junction unmatched.

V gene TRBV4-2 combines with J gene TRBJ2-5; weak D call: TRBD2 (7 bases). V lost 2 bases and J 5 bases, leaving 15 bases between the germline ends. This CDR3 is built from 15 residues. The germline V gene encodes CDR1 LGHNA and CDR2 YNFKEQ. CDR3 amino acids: CASSQKGGAPETQYF. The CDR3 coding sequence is TGTGCCAGCAGCCAAAAGGGGGGGGCGCCTGAGACCCAGTACTTC.

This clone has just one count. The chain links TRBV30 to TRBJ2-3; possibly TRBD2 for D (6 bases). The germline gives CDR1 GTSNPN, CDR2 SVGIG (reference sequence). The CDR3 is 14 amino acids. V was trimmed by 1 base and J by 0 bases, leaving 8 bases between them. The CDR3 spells CAWSAGTSTDTQYF. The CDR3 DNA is TGTGCCTGGAGTGCTGGGACTAGCACAGATACGCAGTATTTT.

The CDR3 DNA reads as TGTGCCAGCAGCCCAAGCTTGACGGGACAGGGGAGGACTGAAGCTTTCTTT. It encodes CASSPSLTGQGRTEAFF. The chain joins TRBV5-4 to TRBJ1-1; 10 bases line up with TRBD1. CDR1 SGHNT and CDR2 YYREEE come from the germline V gene (reference sequence). V shed 4 bases and J 5 bases; nucleotides not matched to a gene: 14. The CDR3 runs to 17 residues.

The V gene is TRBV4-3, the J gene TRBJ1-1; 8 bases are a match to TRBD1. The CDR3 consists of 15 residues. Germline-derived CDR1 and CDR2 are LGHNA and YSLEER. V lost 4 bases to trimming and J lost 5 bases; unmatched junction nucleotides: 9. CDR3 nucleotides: TGCGCCAGCAGCCTGTCCCAGGGGGCAAGAACTGAAGCTTTCTTT. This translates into CASSLSQGARTEAFF.

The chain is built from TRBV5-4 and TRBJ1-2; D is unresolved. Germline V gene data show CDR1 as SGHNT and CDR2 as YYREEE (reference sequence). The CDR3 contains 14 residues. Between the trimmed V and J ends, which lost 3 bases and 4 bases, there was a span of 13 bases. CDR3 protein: CASSWFSNPYGYTF. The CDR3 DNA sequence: TGTGCCAGCAGCTGGTTCAGTAACCCCTATGGCTACACCTTC.

The CDR3 DNA reads TGTGCCATCAGTGAGAACGGGGGGGAGTACGAGCAGTACTTC. Amino acid sequence: CAISENGGEYEQYF. The rearrangement uses TRBV10-3 and TRBJ2-7, with TRBD2 matching over 8 bases. Germline CDR1 and CDR2: ENHRY and SYGVKD. The CDR3 is made up of 14 amino acids. V was clipped by 2 bases and J by 4 bases; unmatched bases: 4.

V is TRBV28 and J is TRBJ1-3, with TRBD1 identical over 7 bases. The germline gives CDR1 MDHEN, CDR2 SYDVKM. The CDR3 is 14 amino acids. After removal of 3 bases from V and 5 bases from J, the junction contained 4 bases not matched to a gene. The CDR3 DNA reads TGTGCCAGCAGTTTTCAGGGGGGCCGAAACACCATATATTTT. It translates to CASSFQGGRNTIYF.

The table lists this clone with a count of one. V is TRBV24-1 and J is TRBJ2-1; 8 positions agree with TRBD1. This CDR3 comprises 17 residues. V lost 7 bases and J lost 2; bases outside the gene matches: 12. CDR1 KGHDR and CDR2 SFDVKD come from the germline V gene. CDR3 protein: CATSTTPGQGTYNEQFF. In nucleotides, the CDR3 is TGTGCCACCAGCACCACCCCCGGACAGGGAACCTACAATGAGCAGTTCTTC.

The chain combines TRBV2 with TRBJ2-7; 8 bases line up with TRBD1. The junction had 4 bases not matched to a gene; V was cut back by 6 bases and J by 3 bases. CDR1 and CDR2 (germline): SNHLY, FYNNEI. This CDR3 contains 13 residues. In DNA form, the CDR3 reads TGTGCCAGCAGCACAGGGGGTTTCTACGAGCAGTACTTC. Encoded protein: CASSTGGFYEQYF.

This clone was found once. The CDR3 here is CASRKGGRVSAGELFF. For the CDR3, the DNA is TGTGCCAGCAGAAAGGGTGGCAGGGTGAGCGCCGGGGAGCTGTTTTTT. V is TRBV2 and J is TRBJ2-2, with D perhaps TRBD1 (5 bases). The CDR3 spans 16 residues. Deletions cut 6 bases from V and 6 bases from J, with 20 bases between. From germline, CDR1 is SNHLY and CDR2 FYNNEI. Using reference TRBV2 and TRBJ2-2 for the parts outside the CDR3, the full variable domain is EPEVTQTPSHQVTQMGQEVILRCVPISNHLYFYWYRQILGQKVEFLVSFYNNEISEKSEIFDDQFSVERPDGSNFTLKIRSTKLEDSAMYFCASRKGGRVSAGELFFGEGSRLTVL.

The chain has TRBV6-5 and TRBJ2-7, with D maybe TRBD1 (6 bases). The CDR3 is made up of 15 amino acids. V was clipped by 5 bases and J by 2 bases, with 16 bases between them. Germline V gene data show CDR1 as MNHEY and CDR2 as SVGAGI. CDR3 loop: CASSLLGQLPYEQYF. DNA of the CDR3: TGTGCCAGCAGTCTCCTTGGACAGCTACCCTACGAGCAGTACTTC.

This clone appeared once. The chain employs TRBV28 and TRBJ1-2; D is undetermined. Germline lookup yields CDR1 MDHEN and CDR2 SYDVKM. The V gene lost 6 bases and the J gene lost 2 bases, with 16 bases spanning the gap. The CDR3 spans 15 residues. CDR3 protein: CASRIRGLTNYGYTF. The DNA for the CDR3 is TGTGCCAGCAGAATCCGCGGACTGACAAACTATGGCTACACCTTC.

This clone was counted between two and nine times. CDR3 nucleotides: TGTGCCAGCAGCACCCCAGCCCGGGTAAGCAATCAGCCCCAGCATTTT. It yields the protein CASSTPARVSNQPQHF. This chain uses TRBV3-1 (or the pseudogene TRBV3-2) with TRBJ1-5; D not certain. Trimming pared 5 bases from V and 1 base from J, leaving 15 bases between. Germline CDR1 reads LGHDT; CDR2 reads YNNKEL (reference sequence). This CDR3 contains 16 residues.

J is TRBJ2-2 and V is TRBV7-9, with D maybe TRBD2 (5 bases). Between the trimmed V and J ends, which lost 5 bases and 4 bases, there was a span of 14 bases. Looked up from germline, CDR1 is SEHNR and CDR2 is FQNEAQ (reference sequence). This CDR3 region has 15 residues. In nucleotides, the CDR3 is TGTGCCAGCAGCGCGGAGACTACACTCACCGGGGAGCTGTTTTTT. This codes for CASSAETTLTGELFF.

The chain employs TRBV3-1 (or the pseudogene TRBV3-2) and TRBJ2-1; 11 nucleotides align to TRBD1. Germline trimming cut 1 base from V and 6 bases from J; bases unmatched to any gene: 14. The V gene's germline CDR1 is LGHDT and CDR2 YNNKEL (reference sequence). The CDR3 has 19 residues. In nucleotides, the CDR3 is TGTGCCAGCAGCCAAGCCCCGGGGCGGGGGACAGGGGGGTTCAATGAGCAGTTCTTC. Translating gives CASSQAPGRGTGGFNEQFF.

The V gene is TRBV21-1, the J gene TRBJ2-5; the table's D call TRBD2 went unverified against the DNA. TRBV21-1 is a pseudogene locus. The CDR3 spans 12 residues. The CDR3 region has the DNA TGTGCCAGCAGCAACTTTAAAGAGACCCAGTACTTC. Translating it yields CASSNFKETQYF.

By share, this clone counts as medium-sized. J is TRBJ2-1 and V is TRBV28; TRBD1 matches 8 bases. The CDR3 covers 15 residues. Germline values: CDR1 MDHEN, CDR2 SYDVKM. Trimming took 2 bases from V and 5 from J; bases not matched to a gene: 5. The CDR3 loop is CASSLMDRDNNEQFF. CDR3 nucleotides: TGTGCCAGCAGTTTAATGGACAGGGACAACAATGAGCAGTTCTTC. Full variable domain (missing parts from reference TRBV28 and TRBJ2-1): DVKVTQSSRYLVKRTGEKVFLECVQDMDHENMFWYRQDPGLGLRLIYFSYDVKMKEKGDIPEGYSVSREKKERFSLILESASTNQTSMYLCASSLMDRDNNEQFFGPGTRLTVL.

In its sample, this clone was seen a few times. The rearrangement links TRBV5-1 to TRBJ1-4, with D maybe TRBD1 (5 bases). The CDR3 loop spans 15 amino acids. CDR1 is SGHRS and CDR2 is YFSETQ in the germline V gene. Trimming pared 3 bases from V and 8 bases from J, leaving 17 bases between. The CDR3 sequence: CASSSWDSSKEKLFF. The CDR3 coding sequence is TGCGCCAGCAGCTCCTGGGACTCTTCAAAGGAAAAACTGTTTTTT.

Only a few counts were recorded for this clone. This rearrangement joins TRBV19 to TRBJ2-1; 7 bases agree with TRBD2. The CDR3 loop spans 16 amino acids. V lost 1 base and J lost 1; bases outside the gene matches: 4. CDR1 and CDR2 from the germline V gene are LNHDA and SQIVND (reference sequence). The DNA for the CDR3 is TGTGCCAGTAGTATAGGGGAGGGAGGTTCCTACAATGAGCAGTTCTTC. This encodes CASSIGEGGSYNEQFF.

DNA for the CDR3: TGTGCCAGCAGCTCCGGACTAGGATCCTACGAGCAGTACTTC. Translation: CASSSGLGSYEQYF. J is TRBJ2-7 and V is TRBV7-6; TRBD2 aligns across 7 bases. This CDR3 region has 14 residues. Germline trimming cut 4 bases from V and 1 base from J; bases unmatched to any gene: 4. Germline V lookup: CDR1 SGHVS, CDR2 FNYEAQ.